The 30 T cell receptor beta chains given below trace back to one sample, sequenced in a study of beta chain features in type 1 diabetes. As every portion of the isolated RNA was reverse transcribed, the sequencing read expressed TCRB transcripts. Profiled with immunoSEQ multiplex PCR; TCRdb holds only in-frame clones, not every one. The sample lists 150,000 to 200,000 clones, 7.5% to 9.5% seen once, with approximately 2.3% in the top ten. What was sequenced was central memory CD4+ T cells from blood. The receptors here all came from a woman aged 18-29 years in good health.

The chain couples TRBV7-6 to TRBJ2-1; perhaps TRBD2 as D (6 bases). Germline V gene lookup returns CDR1 SGHVS and CDR2 FNYEAQ. The CDR3 has 13 residues. The V end was cut by 5 bases, the J end by 10 bases, with 15 bases between. In nucleotides, the CDR3 is TGTGCCAGCAGCCCTCGGGGGAGAGAGGAGCAGTTCTTC. Translated: CASSPRGREEQFF.

Only a few counts were recorded for this clone. The chain is built from TRBV6-5 and TRBJ1-1; 8 nucleotides agree with TRBD1. V was clipped by 5 bases and J by 4 bases; unmatched bases: 9. The CDR3 has 15 residues. Germline lookup yields CDR1 MNHEY and CDR2 SVGAGI. DNA of the CDR3: TGTGCCAGCAGTCCTACGACAGGGGAAGGCACTGAAGCTTTCTTT. Translation: CASSPTTGEGTEAFF.

This rearrangement joins TRBV19 to TRBJ2-7; the D gene is possibly TRBD2 (5 bases). V dropped 2 bases and J dropped 8 bases, with 10 bases sitting between them. The CDR3 runs to 12 residues. The V gene's germline CDR1 is LNHDA and CDR2 SQIVND (reference sequence). The CDR3, as DNA: TGTGCCAGTAGTATAAATCGAGGGAAGCAGTACTTC. Translated, it gives CASSINRGKQYF.

This clone was seen a handful of times. This rearrangement joins TRBV30 to TRBJ1-6, with TRBD1 as a possible D gene (5 bases). Per germline, CDR1 GTSNPN and CDR2 SVGIG (reference sequence). The CDR3 length is 15 residues. Trimming took off 4 bases at V and 9 bases at J, with 19 bases between the two ends. The CDR3 coding sequence is TGTGCCTGGATCGGACAAGGGGTGTTGAGTTCACCCCTCCACTTT. Amino acid sequence: CAWIGQGVLSSPLHF.

This CDR3 is CASSEDGVSAAFF. The CDR3 DNA follows: TGTGCCAGTTCCGAAGACGGGGTCTCTGCAGCTTTCTTT. The V and J genes are TRBV5-4 and TRBJ1-1; D not resolved. The CDR3 runs 13 residues. Per the germline V gene, CDR1 is SGHNT and CDR2 is YYREEE (reference sequence). Between the trimmed V and J ends, which lost 8 bases and 10 bases, there was a span of 21 bases.

The chain has TRBV29-1 and TRBJ1-1, with D hard to call. The CDR3 consists of 14 residues. V shed 5 bases and J shed 2 bases, with 15 bases lying between them. CDR1 SQVTM and CDR2 ANQGSEA come from the germline V gene. CDR3 amino acids: CSVKGRSANTEAFF. CDR3 nucleotides: TGCAGCGTTAAAGGGAGGTCGGCTAACACTGAAGCTTTCTTT.

This clone was counted between two and nine times. Here the CDR3 reads CASSYGTSAEQYF. DNA for the CDR3: TGTGCCAGCAGCTACGGGACTAGTGCCGAGCAGTACTTC. V usage is TRBV7-2 and J usage is TRBJ2-7; 8 nucleotides align to TRBD2. The germline V gene encodes CDR1 SGHTA and CDR2 FQGNSA. This CDR3 spans 13 amino acids. V shed 4 bases and J 6 bases; nucleotides not matched to a gene: 5. The variable domain in full, completed from reference TRBV7-2 and TRBJ2-7, reads GAGVSQSPSNKVTEKGKDVELRCDPISGHTALYWYRQSLGQGLEFLIYFQGNSAPDKSGLPSDRFSAERTGGSVSTLTIQRTQQEDSAVYLCASSYGTSAEQYFGPGTRLTVT.

This chain joins TRBV27 and TRBJ1-2; TRBD1 is a possible D gene (6 bases). The germline V gene encodes CDR1 MNHEY and CDR2 SMNVEV (reference sequence). Trimming removed 5 bases from V and 3 bases from J, with 16 bases in between. The CDR3 covers 15 residues. CDR3 region: CASSARGAGDYGYTF. In DNA, the CDR3 is TGTGCCAGCAGTGCAAGGGGGGCGGGGGACTATGGCTACACCTTC.

This clone occurred a few times. CDR3 loop: CASSRANEQYF. The CDR3 bases are TGTGCCAGCTCACGGGCGAACGAGCAGTACTTC. The V gene is TRBV18, the J gene TRBJ2-7; no firm D call. The CDR3 covers 11 residues. V gave up 4 bases and J gave up 5 bases, with 6 bases separating them. Looked up from germline, CDR1 is KGHSH and CDR2 is LQKENI.

This chain uses TRBV5-1 with TRBJ1-1; tentative D call: TRBD1 (6 bases). V dropped 0 bases and J dropped 1 base, with 10 bases sitting between them. This CDR3 is built from 15 residues. Germline CDR1 and CDR2: SGHRS and YFSETQ. The CDR3 loop is CASSLGTATNTEAFF. CDR3 nucleotide sequence: TGCGCCAGCAGCTTGGGGACAGCGACGAACACTGAAGCTTTCTTT.

The chain links TRBV6-5 to TRBJ1-5; D is perhaps TRBD1 (5 bases). The germline V gene encodes CDR1 MNHEY and CDR2 SVGAGI. The ends were cut back, 4 bases at V and 4 bases at J, with 8 bases in the middle. This CDR3 is built from 13 residues. The CDR3, as DNA: TGTGCCAGCAGTTTCTACAGGAATCAGCCCCAGCATTTT. Translating gives CASSFYRNQPQHF.

This clone was counted a few times. The chain couples TRBV5-6 to TRBJ2-5; 8 bases are a match to TRBD2. This CDR3 region has 15 residues. Germline V CDR1 and CDR2: SGHDT, YYEEEE. V shed 10 bases and J 2 bases; nucleotides not matched to a gene: 13. The CDR3 DNA sequence: TGTGCCTCCCAATACGCCGGGACTAGTCAAGAGACCCAGTACTTC. This translates into CASQYAGTSQETQYF.

This chain connects TRBV30 to TRBJ2-1; 7 positions agree with TRBD1. Germline values: CDR1 GTSNPN, CDR2 SVGIG (reference sequence). CDR3 length: 13 amino acids. Trimming cost V 1 base and J 7 bases; bases outside gene matches: 4. The CDR3 protein is CAWSARGRNEQFF. The CDR3 nucleotides are TGTGCCTGGAGTGCGAGGGGGCGGAATGAGCAGTTCTTC.

In its sample, this clone was seen a few times. The V and J genes are TRBV19 and TRBJ2-1; 10 positions match TRBD2. Per the germline V gene, CDR1 is LNHDA and CDR2 is SQIVND (reference sequence). CDR3 length equals 15 residues. J lost 8 bases, V lost 4 bases, and 8 bases had no gene match. The CDR3 is CASSTIAGGYDEQFF. CDR3 DNA sequence: TGTGCCAGTAGTACCATAGCGGGGGGATATGATGAGCAGTTCTTC.

This clone has only a few counts. CDR3 sequence: CAWSVAGGQPQHF. CDR3 coding DNA: TGTGCCTGGAGTGTAGCTGGAGGCCAGCCCCAGCATTTT. The V and J genes are TRBV30 and TRBJ1-5; D is uncertain. The ends were cut back, 0 bases at V and 7 bases at J, with 10 bases in the middle. The V gene's germline CDR1 is GTSNPN and CDR2 SVGIG (reference sequence). The CDR3 has 13 amino acids.

The sample holds a few counts of this clone. This chain connects TRBV29-1 to TRBJ1-2; 7 positions match TRBD1. With V trimmed by 7 bases and J by 8 bases, 10 bases remained unmatched. This CDR3 contains 12 residues. Germline lookup yields CDR1 SQVTM and CDR2 ANQGSEA. CDR3 nucleotide sequence: TGCAGCGCTGGACAGGAGAGTAGAGGCTACACCTTC. Encoded protein: CSAGQESRGYTF.

The chain combines TRBV5-1 with TRBJ2-3; perhaps TRBD2 as D (6 bases). The CDR3 runs 16 residues. With 4 bases removed from V and 0 bases from J, the gap between germline ends came to 15 bases. The germline V gene has CDR1 SGHRS and CDR2 YFSETQ. The CDR3 reads CASSPGTYPSTDTQYF. The CDR3 DNA is TGCGCCAGCAGCCCTGGGACTTACCCTAGCACAGATACGCAGTATTTT. Complete variable domain (other parts from reference TRBV5-1 and TRBJ2-3): KAGVTQTPRYLIKTRGQQVTLSCSPISGHRSVSWYQQTPGQGLQFLFEYFSETQRNKGNFPGRFSGRQFSNSRSEMNVSTLELGDSALYLCASSPGTYPSTDTQYFGPGTRLTVL.

This clone was counted between two and nine times. The chain uses TRBV9 and TRBJ1-1; 7 bases align to TRBD1. Trimming removed 0 bases from V and 1 base from J; junction bases left unmatched: 15. Germline V gene data show CDR1 as SGDLS and CDR2 as YYNGEE. The CDR3 length is 19 residues. CDR3 loop: CASSVGALRQGTPNTEAFF. CDR3 DNA sequence: TGTGCCAGCAGCGTAGGTGCCCTTCGACAGGGCACACCGAACACTGAAGCTTTCTTT. The full variable domain, in which reference TRBV9 and TRBJ1-1 provide the parts outside the CDR3, is DSGVTQTPKHLITATGQRVTLRCSPRSGDLSVYWYQQSLDQGLQFLIQYYNGEERAKGNILERFSAQQFPDLHSELNLSSLELGDSALYFCASSVGALRQGTPNTEAFFGQGTRLTVV.

The chain carries TRBV9 and TRBJ1-1; 10 bases fit TRBD1. Looked up from germline, CDR1 is SGDLS and CDR2 is YYNGEE. V was clipped by 4 bases and J by 11 bases; unmatched bases: 11. The length of the CDR3 is 14 residues. In nucleotides, the CDR3 is TGTGCCAGCAGCCTCAGTCCCGGGACAGGGGAGGCTTTCTTT. It specifies CASSLSPGTGEAFF. Looking up the rest from reference TRBV9 and TRBJ1-1 gives the full variable domain: DSGVTQTPKHLITATGQRVTLRCSPRSGDLSVYWYQQSLDQGLQFLIQYYNGEERAKGNILERFSAQQFPDLHSELNLSSLELGDSALYFCASSLSPGTGEAFFGQGTRLTVV.

This clone was counted between two and nine times. The chain carries TRBV5-1 and TRBJ2-2, with TRBD2 as a possible D gene (5 bases). Trimming removed 5 bases at V and 1 base at J, with 12 bases between. The germline V gene encodes CDR1 SGHRS and CDR2 YFSETQ. The CDR3 runs 15 residues. CDR3 amino acids: CASSFEGMNTGELFF. Here the CDR3 DNA reads TGCGCCAGCAGTTTTGAGGGAATGAACACCGGGGAGCTGTTTTTT.

This chain joins TRBV27 and TRBJ1-2; TRBD1 matches at 8 bases. The CDR3 has 13 residues. The V gene end was trimmed by 4 bases and the J gene end by 8 bases; junction bases not matched to a gene: 6. Germline CDR1 and CDR2: MNHEY and SMNVEV (reference sequence). CDR3 sequence reads: CASSSQGAKGYTF. Written as DNA, the CDR3 is TGTGCCAGCAGTTCCCAGGGGGCGAAGGGCTACACCTTC.

This clone was seen a handful of times. The chain employs TRBV9 and TRBJ1-2; TRBD1 matches 9 bases. Germline V gene data show CDR1 as SGDLS and CDR2 as YYNGEE. The CDR3 has 14 residues. The V and J ends lost 0 bases and 7 bases, in that order; junction bases with no gene match: 4. Written as DNA, the CDR3 is TGTGCCAGCAGCGTAGGGGGGACAGGGACTGGCTACACCTTC. Protein product: CASSVGGTGTGYTF. The variable domain in full, with the rest retrieved from reference TRBV9 and TRBJ1-2, is DSGVTQTPKHLITATGQRVTLRCSPRSGDLSVYWYQQSLDQGLQFLIQYYNGEERAKGNILERFSAQQFPDLHSELNLSSLELGDSALYFCASSVGGTGTGYTFGSGTRLTVV.

This clone has just a few counts. This chain connects TRBV6-1 to TRBJ2-2, with 8 bases identical to TRBD1. Germline V gene lookup returns CDR1 MNHNS and CDR2 SASEGT. V trimming: 3 bases; J trimming: 3 bases; junction bases outside the gene matches: 6. The CDR3 runs to 16 residues. The CDR3 protein is CASSDRDRFDTGELFF. The CDR3 bases are TGTGCCAGCAGTGACCGGGACAGGTTTGACACCGGGGAGCTGTTTTTT.

The CDR3 nucleotides are TGTGCCTGGAGTCCCCGAGGCGGGAGGGCCCTCAGTGAGCAGTTCTTC. This encodes CAWSPRGGRALSEQFF. The chain links TRBV30 to TRBJ2-1; 9 nucleotides align to TRBD2. Per germline, CDR1 GTSNPN and CDR2 SVGIG (reference sequence). The CDR3 extends over 16 amino acids. Unmatched junction bases numbered 14, after V lost 2 bases and J lost 9 bases.

V gene TRBV2 combines with J gene TRBJ2-5, with 7 bases matching TRBD1. J was trimmed by 6 bases and V by 6 bases; bases with no gene match: 13. The germline V gene has CDR1 SNHLY and CDR2 FYNNEI. The length of the CDR3 is 15 residues. This chain's CDR3 is CASSEKLTGTKTQYF. CDR3 sequence (DNA): TGTGCCAGCAGCGAAAAGTTGACAGGGACGAAGACCCAGTACTTC.

The rearrangement joins TRBV30 to TRBJ2-5, with a weak D call TRBD2 (5 bases). Germline V gene lookup returns CDR1 GTSNPN and CDR2 SVGIG (reference sequence). This CDR3 is built from 12 residues. Trimming cost V 4 bases and J 5 bases, with 11 bases left between them. The chain's CDR3 is CAWTGLGETQYF. The CDR3 coding sequence is TGTGCCTGGACGGGGTTAGGGGAGACCCAGTACTTC.

This clone was seen a handful of times. The chain carries TRBV5-1 and TRBJ2-3; 9 nucleotides line up with TRBD2. The CDR3 covers 16 residues. CDR1 and CDR2 (germline): SGHRS, YFSETQ. The V and J ends lost 0 bases and 4 bases, in that order; junction bases with no gene match: 6. CDR3 DNA sequence: TGCGCCAGCAGCTTGGAGTCGCGGGGGGGCCCAGATACGCAGTATTTT. It yields the protein CASSLESRGGPDTQYF.

This clone was detected only a few times. The genes are TRBV5-5 and TRBJ1-1, with a possible D match to TRBD1 (5 bases). The CDR3 loop spans 14 amino acids. Germline CDR1 SGHKS, CDR2 YYEKEE (reference sequence). Trimming took 8 bases from V and 1 from J, leaving 15 bases between them. CDR3 loop: CASLPGGGNTEAFF. The CDR3 nucleotides are TGTGCCAGTCTACCGGGCGGGGGGAACACTGAAGCTTTCTTT. Together with reference TRBV5-5 and TRBJ1-1, the CDR3 gives the full variable domain: DAGVTQSPTHLIKTRGQQVTLRCSPISGHKSVSWYQQVLGQGPQFIFQYYEKEERGRGNFPDRFSARQFPNYSSELNVNALLLGDSALYLCASLPGGGNTEAFFGQGTRLTVV.

The chain recombines TRBV5-1 with TRBJ1-2; 8 bases line up with TRBD1. The trim removed 0 bases at V and 6 bases at J, leaving 4 bases unmatched. Germline V gene sequence: CDR1 SGHRS, CDR2 YFSETQ. The CDR3 runs to 14 residues. CDR3 coding DNA: TGCGCCAGCAGCTTGGTGGACAGGGCCCATGGCTACACCTTC. Translation: CASSLVDRAHGYTF.

J is TRBJ2-7 and V is TRBV18, with TRBD2 as a possible D gene (5 bases). Germline CDR1 is KGHSH and CDR2 is LQKENI. The V and J ends lost 1 base and 7 bases respectively, with 8 bases between them. The CDR3 loop spans 12 amino acids. The CDR3 sequence is CASSPLGMEQYF. As DNA, the CDR3 is TGTGCCAGCTCACCACTCGGGATGGAGCAGTACTTC.